This T cell receptor (beta chain) was captured by sequencing in a study of blood T cell repertoires in COVID-19. Study-wide context: Sources were T cells, B-cell-depleted T cells, or PBMCs; the material itself was cDNA or gDNA.

Clones were sequenced by immunoSEQ multiplex PCR, and TCRdb holds only the in-frame ones, with some missing. Of a few hundred thousand clones in the sample, about nine tenths were seen once. One Seattle source followed patients from active infection through their disease course. The CDR3 totals 14 residues. CDR1 and CDR2 from the germline V gene are MGHRA and YSYEKL. V shed 3 bases, J shed 4 bases, and the junction held 4 bases outside the gene matches. The genes are TRBV4-1 and TRBJ1-2; 8 positions match TRBD1. This receptor was obtained from a woman in her thirties with COVID-19, enrolled during active disease. Sequencing input: peripheral blood. The CDR3 loop is CASSQQTGVYGYTF. The CDR3 coding sequence is TGCGCCAGCAGCCAGCAGACAGGGGTCTATGGCTACACCTTC.